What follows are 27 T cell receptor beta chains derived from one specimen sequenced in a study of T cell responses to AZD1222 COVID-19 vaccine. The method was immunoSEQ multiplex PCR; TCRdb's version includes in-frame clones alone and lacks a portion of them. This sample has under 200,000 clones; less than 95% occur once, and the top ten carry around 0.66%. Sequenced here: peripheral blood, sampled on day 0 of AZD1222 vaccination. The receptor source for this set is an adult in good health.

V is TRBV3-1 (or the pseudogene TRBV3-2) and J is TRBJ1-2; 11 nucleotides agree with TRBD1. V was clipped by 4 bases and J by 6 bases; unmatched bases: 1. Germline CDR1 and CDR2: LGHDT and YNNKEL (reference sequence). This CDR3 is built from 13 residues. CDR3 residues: CASSPDRGHGYTF. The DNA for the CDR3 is TGTGCCAGCAGCCCGGACAGGGGGCATGGCTACACCTTC.

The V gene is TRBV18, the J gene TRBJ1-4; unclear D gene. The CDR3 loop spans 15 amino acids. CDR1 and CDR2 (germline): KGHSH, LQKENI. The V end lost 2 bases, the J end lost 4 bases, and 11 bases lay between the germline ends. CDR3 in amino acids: CASSPETADNEKLFF. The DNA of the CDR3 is TGTGCCAGCTCACCAGAGACCGCCGATAATGAAAAACTGTTTTTT.

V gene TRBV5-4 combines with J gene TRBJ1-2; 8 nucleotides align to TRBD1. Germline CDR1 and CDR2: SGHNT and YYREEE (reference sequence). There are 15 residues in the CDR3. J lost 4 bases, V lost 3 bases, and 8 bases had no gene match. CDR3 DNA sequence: TGTGCCAGCAGCTCCGACAGGGGCGGTGTCTATGGCTACACCTTC. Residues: CASSSDRGGVYGYTF. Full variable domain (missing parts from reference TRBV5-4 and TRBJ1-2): ETGVTQSPTHLIKTRGQQVTLRCSSQSGHNTVSWYQQALGQGPQFIFQYYREEENGRGNFPPRFSGLQFPNYSSELNVNALELDDSALYLCASSSDRGGVYGYTFGSGTRLTVV.

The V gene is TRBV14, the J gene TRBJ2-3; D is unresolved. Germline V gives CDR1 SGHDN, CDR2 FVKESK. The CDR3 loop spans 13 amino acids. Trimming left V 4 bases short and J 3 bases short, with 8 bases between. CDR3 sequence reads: CASSPQITDTQYF. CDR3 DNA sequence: TGTGCCAGCAGCCCCCAGATTACAGATACGCAGTATTTT.

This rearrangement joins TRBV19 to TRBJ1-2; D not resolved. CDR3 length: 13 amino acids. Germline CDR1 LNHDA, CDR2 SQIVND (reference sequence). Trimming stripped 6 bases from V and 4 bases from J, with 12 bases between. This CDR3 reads CASSSGPSYGYTF. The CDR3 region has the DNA TGTGCCAGTAGCTCGGGCCCTTCCTATGGCTACACCTTC. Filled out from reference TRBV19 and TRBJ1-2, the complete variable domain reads DGGITQSPKYLFRKEGQNVTLSCEQNLNHDAMYWYRQDPGQGLRLIYYSQIVNDFQKGDIAEGYSVSREKKESFPLTVTSAQKNPTAFYLCASSSGPSYGYTFGSGTRLTVV.

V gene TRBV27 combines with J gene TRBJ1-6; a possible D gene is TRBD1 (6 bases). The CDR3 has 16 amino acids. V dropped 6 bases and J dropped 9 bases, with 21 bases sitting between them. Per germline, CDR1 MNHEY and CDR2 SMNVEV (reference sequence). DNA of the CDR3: TGTGCCAGCAGCCTTGTTGCCGATCAGGGGATTTCACCCCTCCACTTT. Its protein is CASSLVADQGISPLHF.

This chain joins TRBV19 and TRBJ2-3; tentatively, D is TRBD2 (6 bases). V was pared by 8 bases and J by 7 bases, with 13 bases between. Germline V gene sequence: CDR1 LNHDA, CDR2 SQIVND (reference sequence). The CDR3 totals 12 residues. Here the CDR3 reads CASGGLRYTQYF. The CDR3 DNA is TGTGCCAGTGGGGGACTGCGGTATACGCAGTATTTT.

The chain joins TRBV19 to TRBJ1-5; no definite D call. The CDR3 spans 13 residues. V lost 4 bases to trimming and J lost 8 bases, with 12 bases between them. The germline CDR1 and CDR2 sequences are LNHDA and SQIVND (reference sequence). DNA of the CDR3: TGTGCCAGTAGTAGTACAACGAAGGAGCCCCAGCATTTT. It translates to CASSSTTKEPQHF.

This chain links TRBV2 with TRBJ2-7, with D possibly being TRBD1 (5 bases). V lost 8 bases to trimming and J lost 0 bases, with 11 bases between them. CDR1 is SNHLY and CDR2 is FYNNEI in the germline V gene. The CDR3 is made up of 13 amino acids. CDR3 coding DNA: TGTGCCAGCCGTGGGGCAGCCTCCTACGAGCAGTACTTC. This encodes CASRGAASYEQYF.

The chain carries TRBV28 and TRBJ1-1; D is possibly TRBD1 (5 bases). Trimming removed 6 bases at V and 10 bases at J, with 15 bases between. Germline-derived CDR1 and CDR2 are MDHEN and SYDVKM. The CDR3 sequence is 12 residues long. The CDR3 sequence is CASSRPGGGAFF. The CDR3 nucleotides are TGTGCCAGCAGCCGCCCCGGTGGGGGAGCTTTCTTT. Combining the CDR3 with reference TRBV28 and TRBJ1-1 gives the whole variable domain DVKVTQSSRYLVKRTGEKVFLECVQDMDHENMFWYRQDPGLGLRLIYFSYDVKMKEKGDIPEGYSVSREKKERFSLILESASTNQTSMYLCASSRPGGGAFFGQGTRLTVV.

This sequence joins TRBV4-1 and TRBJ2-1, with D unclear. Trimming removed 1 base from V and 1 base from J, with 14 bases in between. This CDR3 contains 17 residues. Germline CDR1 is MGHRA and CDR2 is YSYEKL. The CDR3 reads CASSQVSGTISYNEQFF. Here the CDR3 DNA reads TGCGCCAGCAGCCAAGTTTCAGGCACAATATCCTACAATGAGCAGTTCTTC.

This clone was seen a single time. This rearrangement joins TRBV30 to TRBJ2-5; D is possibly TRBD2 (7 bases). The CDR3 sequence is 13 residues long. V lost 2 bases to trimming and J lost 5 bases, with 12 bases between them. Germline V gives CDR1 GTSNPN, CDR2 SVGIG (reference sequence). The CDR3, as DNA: TGTGCCTGGAGTCTGAGGGGGGGGGAGACCCAGTACTTC. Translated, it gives CAWSLRGGETQYF.

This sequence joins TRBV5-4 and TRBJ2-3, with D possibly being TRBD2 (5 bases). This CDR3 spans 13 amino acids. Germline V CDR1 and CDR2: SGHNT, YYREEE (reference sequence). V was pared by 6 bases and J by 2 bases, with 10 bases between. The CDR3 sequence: CASTIGLTDTQYF. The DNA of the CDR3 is TGTGCCAGCACCATAGGACTCACAGATACGCAGTATTTT.

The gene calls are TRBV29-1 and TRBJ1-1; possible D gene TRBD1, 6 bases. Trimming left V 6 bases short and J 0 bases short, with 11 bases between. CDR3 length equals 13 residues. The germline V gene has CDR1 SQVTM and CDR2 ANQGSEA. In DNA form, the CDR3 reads TGCAGCGTGGTGGGACAAGTGAACACTGAAGCTTTCTTT. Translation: CSVVGQVNTEAFF. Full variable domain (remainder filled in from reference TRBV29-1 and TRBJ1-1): SAVISQKPSRDICQRGTSLTIQCQVDSQVTMMFWYRQQPGQSLTLIATANQGSEATYESGFVIDKFPISRPNLTFSTLTVSNMSPEDSSIYLCSVVGQVNTEAFFGQGTRLTVV.

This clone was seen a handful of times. This CDR3 is CASSTTRNYGYTF. Written as DNA, the CDR3 is TGTGCCAGCAGCACGACGAGAAACTATGGCTACACCTTC. The chain carries TRBV13 and TRBJ1-2, with unresolved D. The CDR3 spans 13 residues. The germline V gene has CDR1 PRHDT and CDR2 FYEKMQ (reference sequence). Trimming stripped 5 bases from V and 2 bases from J, with 9 bases between.

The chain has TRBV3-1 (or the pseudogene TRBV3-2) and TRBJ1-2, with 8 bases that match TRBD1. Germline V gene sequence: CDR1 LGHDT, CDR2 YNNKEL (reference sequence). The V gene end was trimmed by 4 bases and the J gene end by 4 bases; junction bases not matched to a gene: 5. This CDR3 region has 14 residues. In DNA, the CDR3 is TGTGCCAGCAGCCCTCCCACAGGGGGCTATGGCTACACCTTC. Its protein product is CASSPPTGGYGYTF.

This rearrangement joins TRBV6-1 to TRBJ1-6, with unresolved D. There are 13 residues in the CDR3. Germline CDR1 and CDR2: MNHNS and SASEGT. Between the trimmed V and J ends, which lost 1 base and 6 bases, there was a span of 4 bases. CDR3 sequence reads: CASSEVVNSPLHF. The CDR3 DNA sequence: TGTGCCAGCAGTGAAGTAGTTAATTCACCCCTCCACTTT.

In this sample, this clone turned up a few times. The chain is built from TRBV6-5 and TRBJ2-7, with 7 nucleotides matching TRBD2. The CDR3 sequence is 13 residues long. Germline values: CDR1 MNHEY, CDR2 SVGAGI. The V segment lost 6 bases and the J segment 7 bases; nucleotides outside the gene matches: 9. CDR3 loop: CASSDGGYGEQYF. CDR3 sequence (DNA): TGTGCCAGCAGCGACGGGGGGTACGGGGAGCAGTACTTC.

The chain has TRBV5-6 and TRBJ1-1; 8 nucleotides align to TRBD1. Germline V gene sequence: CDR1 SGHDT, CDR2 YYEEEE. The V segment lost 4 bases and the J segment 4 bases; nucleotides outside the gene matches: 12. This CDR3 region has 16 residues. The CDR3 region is CASSPRWDRPGTEAFF. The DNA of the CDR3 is TGTGCCAGCAGCCCAAGGTGGGACAGGCCGGGCACTGAAGCTTTCTTT.

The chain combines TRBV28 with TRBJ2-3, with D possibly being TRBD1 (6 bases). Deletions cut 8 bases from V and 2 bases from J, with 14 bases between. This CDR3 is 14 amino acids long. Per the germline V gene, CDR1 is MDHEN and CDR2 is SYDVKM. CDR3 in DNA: TGTGCCAGCGGCCTCGACAGGATCACAGATACGCAGTATTTT. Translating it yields CASGLDRITDTQYF.

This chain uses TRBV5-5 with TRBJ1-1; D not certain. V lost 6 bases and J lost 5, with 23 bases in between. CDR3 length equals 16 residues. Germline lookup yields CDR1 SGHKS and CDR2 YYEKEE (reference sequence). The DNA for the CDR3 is TGTGCCAGCACCCCTGGTCGGACGGGCTTGGGGACTGAAGCTTTCTTT. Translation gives CASTPGRTGLGTEAFF.

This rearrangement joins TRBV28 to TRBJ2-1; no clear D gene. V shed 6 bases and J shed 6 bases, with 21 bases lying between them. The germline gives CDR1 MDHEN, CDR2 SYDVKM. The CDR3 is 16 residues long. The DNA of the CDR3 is TGTGCCAGCAGCCCCGCGTCTTTGGTCAGTCTCAATGAGCAGTTCTTC. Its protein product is CASSPASLVSLNEQFF.

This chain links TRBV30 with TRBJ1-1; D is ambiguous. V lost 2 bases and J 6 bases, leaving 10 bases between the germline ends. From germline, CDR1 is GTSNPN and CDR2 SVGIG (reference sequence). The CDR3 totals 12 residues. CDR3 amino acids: CAWSREGAEAFF. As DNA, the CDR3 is TGTGCCTGGAGTAGGGAGGGAGCTGAAGCTTTCTTT.

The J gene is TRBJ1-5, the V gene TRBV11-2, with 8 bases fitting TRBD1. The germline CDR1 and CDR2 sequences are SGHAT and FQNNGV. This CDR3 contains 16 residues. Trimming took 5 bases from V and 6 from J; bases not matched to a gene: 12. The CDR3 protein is CASSPGTGKQGQPQHF. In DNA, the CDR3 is TGTGCCAGCAGCCCTGGGACAGGCAAACAGGGTCAGCCCCAGCATTTT.

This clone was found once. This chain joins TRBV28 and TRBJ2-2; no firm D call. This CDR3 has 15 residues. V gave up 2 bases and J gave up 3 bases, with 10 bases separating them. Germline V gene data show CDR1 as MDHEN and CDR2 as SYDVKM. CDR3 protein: CASSLISSDTGELFF. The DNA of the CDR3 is TGTGCCAGCAGTTTAATTAGCAGTGACACCGGGGAGCTGTTTTTT.

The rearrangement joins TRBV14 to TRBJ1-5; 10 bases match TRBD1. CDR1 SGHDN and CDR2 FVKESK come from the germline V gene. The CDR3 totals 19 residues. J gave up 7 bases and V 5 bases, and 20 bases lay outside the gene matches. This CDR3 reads CASSRQAPGQGPPRQPQHF. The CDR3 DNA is TGTGCCAGCAGCAGACAGGCTCCGGGACAGGGGCCTCCGAGGCAGCCCCAGCATTTT.

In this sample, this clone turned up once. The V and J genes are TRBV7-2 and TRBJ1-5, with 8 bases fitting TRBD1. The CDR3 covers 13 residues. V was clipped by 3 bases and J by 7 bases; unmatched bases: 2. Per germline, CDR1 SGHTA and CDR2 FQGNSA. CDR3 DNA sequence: TGTGCCAGCAGCTTGACAGGGGCCCAGCCCCAGCATTTT. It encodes CASSLTGAQPQHF.